This T cell receptor beta chain was found in a study of memory CD4+ T cells and cytomegalovirus serostatus (dated by TCRdb to between 2018 and 2021). The study in broad terms: The roughly 35 healthy Belgian adults in the cohort included 9 who were CMV seropositive and approximately 24 who were CMV seronegative. To replicate a published TCR-based CMV serostatus classifier, the researchers sequenced the CD4+ memory TCRbeta repertoires of a Belgian cohort whose cytomegalovirus serostatus was known.

A word on this clone: Its target antigen remains unknown. No quality values exist for individual bases; no much larger clone is one base distant.

Broader findings and caveats from the paper: Only CD4+CD45RO+ memory cells were sequenced, unlike the original study, which covered naive and memory CD4+ and CD8+ populations. Among the 150 or so previously reported CMV-associated TCRbeta sequences, 60 to 70 showed up in the CD4+ memory repertoires, with each one found in between one and five individuals. For predicting CMV serostatus, the median bootstrapped AUC was about 0.95 using the original framework and about 0.9 using a US-trained random forest. On the Belgian cohort, the classifier based on the original framework reached a median bootstrapped AUC of approximately 0.94, with a 95% CI of 0.76-1.00. Results were interpreted as suggesting that the CMV-associated TCR signature is largely present in the CD4+ memory repertoire.

V and J lose 6 bases and 2 bases, and a span of 9 bases separates them. The cysteine opens and the phenylalanine closes a CDR3 of 13 amino acids. This entry keeps only the CDR3 DNA: 39 bases, framed from base 1. CDR1 and CDR2, looked up from the germline V gene, are MDHEN and SYDVKM. The Quick-DNA Microprep Kit was used to extract genomic DNA from the sorted cells. Amplification of TCRbeta DNA was done with the immunoSEQ hsTCRbeta kit, following the protocol from the manufacturer. An Illumina MiSeq instrument was used to sequence the TCRbeta libraries. The original methods were these. Following removal of out-of-frame sequences, about 2,200,000 distinct TCRbeta sequences were retained, with an average of roughly 70,000 per individual. Each individual was scored by the count of around 160 previously reported CMV-associated TCRbeta sequences and the total productive distinct TCRbeta count. A beta-binomial model was reimplemented in Python, and random forests from scikit-learn, run with default parameters, were trained on data from the US cohort. On the Belgian cohort, classifier performance was reported as the median AUC, along with percentile confidence intervals, across 10,000 bootstrap iterations. In its TCRdb copy, this immuneACCESS table keeps in-frame sequences only and misses some clones. Where compared with another copy, unresolved V genes explain less than half of these, and the others have no known cause. From that table come the V and J calls and clone size; the DNA was used to work out D and trimming. Within this sample are just under 95,000 clones, with 75% to 85% of them counted one time only. Around 3.6% of the sample is held by the ten biggest clonotypes.

Single viable CD3+CD4+CD8-CD45RO+ cells were sorted as memory CD4+ T cells on a FACSAria II. To determine CMV serostatus, a Roche Elecsys assay was used that detects serum IgG against CMV pp150, pp28, p38 and p52. Once the samples were thawed, total CD4+ T cells were enriched through positive selection using CD4 magnetic microbeads. Samples originated from another study that specifically interrogated the CD4+ T cell memory repertoire. Peripheral blood mononuclear cells were isolated and cryopreserved following standard operating procedures; serum was stored at -80 °C. Staining used CD3-PerCP (BW264/56), CD4-APC (RPA-T4), CD45RO-PE (UCHT1) and CD8-Pacific Orange (3B5) antibodies, with Sytox blue excluding non-viable cells.

The sequence was collected from an adult in good health and CMV-seropositive. Rearrangement joined TRBV28 to TRBJ2-3, with the identity of the D gene unclear. Sequenced: memory CD4+ T cells from blood. The CDR3 protein is CASSTLYTDTQYF. Read as DNA, the sequence is TGTGCCAGCAGCACTCTTTACACAGATACGCAGTATTTT.